This T cell receptor (beta chain) was captured in a study of blood T cell repertoires in COVID-19. Whole-study context: Acute and convalescent COVID-19 samples came from the United States, Italy and Spain. Sources were T cells, B-cell-depleted T cells, or PBMCs; the material itself was cDNA or gDNA.

Germline V lookup: CDR1 KGHSH, CDR2 LQKENI. CDR3 length: 14 residues. Trimming took 5 bases from V and 3 from J; bases not matched to a gene: 6. As originally analysed: Reference gene primers were amplified, and this amplification served to estimate nucleated cell counts. Sequencing used immunoSEQ multiplex PCR; TCRdb keeps in-frame clones, though not all of them. From that table come the V and J calls and clone size; the DNA was used to work out D and trimming. The sample holds around 42,000 clones, roughly 90% seen once. The sequencing input was peripheral blood. The gene calls are TRBV18 and TRBJ2-7; 8 bases map to TRBD1. The clonotype was recovered from a man aged 50-59 years with active COVID-19. For the CDR3, the DNA is TGTGCCAGCTCAGCGGACAGGGTGGGCTACGAGCAGTACTTC. It specifies CASSADRVGYEQYF.